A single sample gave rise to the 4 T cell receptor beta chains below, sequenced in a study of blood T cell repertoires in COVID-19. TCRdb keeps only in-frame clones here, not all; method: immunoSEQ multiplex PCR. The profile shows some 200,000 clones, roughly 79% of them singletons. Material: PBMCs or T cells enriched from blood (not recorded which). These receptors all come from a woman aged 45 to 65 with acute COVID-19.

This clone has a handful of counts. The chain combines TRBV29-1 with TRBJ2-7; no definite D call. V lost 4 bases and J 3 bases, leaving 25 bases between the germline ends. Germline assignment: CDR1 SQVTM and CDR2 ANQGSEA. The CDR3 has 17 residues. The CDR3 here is CSVVPILDTPSLYEQYF. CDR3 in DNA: TGCAGCGTTGTCCCAATCCTTGACACACCTTCACTCTACGAGCAGTACTTC.

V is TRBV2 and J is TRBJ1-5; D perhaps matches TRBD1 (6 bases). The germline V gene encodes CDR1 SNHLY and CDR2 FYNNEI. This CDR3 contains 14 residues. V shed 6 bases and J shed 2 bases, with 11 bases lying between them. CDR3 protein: CASRDSSGNQPQHF. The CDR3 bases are TGTGCCAGCAGGGACAGCTCGGGCAATCAGCCCCAGCATTTT.

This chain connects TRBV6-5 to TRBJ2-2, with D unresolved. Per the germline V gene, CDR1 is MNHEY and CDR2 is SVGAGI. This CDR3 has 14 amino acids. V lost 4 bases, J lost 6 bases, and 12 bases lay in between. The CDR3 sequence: CASSSPRSSGELFF. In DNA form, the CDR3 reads TGTGCCAGCAGTTCCCCAAGGAGTTCCGGGGAGCTGTTTTTT.

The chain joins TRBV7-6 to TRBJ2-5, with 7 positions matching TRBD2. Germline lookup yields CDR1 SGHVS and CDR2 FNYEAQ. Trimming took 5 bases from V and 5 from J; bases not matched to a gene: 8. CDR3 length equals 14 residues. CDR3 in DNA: TGTGCCAGCAGCCCTAGCGGTGTTCTGGAGACCCAGTACTTC. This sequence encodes CASSPSGVLETQYF.